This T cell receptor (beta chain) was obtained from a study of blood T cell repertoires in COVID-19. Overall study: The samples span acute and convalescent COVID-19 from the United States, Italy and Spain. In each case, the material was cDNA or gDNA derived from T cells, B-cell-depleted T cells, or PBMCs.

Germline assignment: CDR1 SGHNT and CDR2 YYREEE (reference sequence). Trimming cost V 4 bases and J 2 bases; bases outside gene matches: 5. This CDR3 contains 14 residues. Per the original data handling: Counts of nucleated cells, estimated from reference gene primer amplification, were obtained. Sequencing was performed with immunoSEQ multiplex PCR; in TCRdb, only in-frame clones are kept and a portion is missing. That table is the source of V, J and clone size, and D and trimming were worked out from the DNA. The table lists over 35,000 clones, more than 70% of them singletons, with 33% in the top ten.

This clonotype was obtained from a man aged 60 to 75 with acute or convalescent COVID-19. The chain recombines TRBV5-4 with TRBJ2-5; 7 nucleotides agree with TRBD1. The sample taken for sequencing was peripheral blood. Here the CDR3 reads CASSGPGQQETQYF. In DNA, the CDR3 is TGTGCCAGCAGCGGACCGGGACAGCAAGAGACCCAGTACTTC.